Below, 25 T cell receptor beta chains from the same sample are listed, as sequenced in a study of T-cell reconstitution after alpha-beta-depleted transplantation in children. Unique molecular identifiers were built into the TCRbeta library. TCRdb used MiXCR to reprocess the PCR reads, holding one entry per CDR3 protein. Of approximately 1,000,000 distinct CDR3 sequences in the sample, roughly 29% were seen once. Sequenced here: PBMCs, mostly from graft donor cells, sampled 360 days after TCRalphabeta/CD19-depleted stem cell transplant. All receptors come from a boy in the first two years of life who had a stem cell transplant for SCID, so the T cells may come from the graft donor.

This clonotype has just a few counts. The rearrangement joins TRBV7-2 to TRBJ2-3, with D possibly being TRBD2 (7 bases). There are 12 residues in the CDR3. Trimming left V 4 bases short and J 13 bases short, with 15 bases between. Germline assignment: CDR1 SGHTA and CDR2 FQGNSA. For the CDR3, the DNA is TGTGCCAGCAGCTCCCCAGGGAGGGGGAAGTATTTT. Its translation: CASSSPGRGKYF.

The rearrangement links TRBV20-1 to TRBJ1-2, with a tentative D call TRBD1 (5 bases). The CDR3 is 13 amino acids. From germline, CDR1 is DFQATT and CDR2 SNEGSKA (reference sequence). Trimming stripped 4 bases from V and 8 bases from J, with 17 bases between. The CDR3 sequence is CSATGTLGKGYTF. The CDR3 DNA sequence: TGCAGTGCTACAGGGACGCTTGGAAAGGGCTACACCTTC.

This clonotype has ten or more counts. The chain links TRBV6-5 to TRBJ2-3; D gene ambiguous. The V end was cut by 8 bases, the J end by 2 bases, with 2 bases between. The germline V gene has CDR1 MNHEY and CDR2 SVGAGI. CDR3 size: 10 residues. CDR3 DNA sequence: TGTGCCAGCCTCACAGATACGCAGTATTTT. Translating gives CASLTDTQYF.

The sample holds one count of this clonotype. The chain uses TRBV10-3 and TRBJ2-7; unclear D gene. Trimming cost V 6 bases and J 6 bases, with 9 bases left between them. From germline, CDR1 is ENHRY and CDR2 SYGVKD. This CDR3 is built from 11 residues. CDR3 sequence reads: CAISQTGEQYF. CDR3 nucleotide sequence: TGTGCCATCAGCCAGACGGGCGAGCAGTACTTC.

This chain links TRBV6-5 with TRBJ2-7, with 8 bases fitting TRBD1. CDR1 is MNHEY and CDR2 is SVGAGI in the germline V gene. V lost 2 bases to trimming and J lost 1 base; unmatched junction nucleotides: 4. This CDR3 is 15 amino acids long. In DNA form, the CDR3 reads TGTGCCAGCAGTTACGACAGGGGCAATTCCTACGAGCAGTACTTC. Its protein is CASSYDRGNSYEQYF.

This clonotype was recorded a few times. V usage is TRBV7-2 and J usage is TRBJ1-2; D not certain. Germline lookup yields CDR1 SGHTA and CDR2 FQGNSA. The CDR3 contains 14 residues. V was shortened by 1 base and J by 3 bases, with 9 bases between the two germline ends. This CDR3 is CASSLGLADYGYTF. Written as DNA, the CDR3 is TGTGCCAGCAGCTTAGGCTTGGCCGACTATGGCTACACCTTC.

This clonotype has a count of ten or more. DNA for the CDR3: TGTGCCAGCAGTTTAGGGTCAGTAGCCGGGGAGCTGTTTTTT. It encodes CASSLGSVAGELFF. The V and J genes are TRBV28 and TRBJ2-2; D gene unclear. Germline CDR1 reads MDHEN; CDR2 reads SYDVKM. Trimming pared 2 bases from V and 6 bases from J, leaving 10 bases between. This CDR3 contains 14 residues.

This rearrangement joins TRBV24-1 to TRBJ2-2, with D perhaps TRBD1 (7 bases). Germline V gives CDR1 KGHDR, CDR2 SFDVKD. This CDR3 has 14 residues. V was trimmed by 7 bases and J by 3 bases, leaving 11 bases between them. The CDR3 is CATRDRRDTGELFF. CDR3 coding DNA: TGTGCCACCAGGGACAGGAGGGACACCGGGGAGCTGTTTTTT.

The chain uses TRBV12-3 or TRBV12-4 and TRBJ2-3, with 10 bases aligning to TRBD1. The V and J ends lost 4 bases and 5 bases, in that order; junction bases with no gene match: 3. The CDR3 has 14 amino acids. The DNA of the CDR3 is TGTGCCAGCAGTTCGGGACAGGGGTTAGATACGCAGTATTTT. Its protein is CASSSGQGLDTQYF.

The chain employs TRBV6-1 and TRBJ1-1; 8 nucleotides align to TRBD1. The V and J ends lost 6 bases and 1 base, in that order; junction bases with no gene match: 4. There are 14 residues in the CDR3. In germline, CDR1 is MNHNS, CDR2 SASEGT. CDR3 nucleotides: TGTGCCAGCAGCGCGGGACAGGCGAACACTGAAGCTTTCTTT. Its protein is CASSAGQANTEAFF.

CDR3 region: CASRGGAGQPQHF. The CDR3 DNA reads as TGCGCCAGCAGAGGGGGAGCCGGACAGCCCCAGCATTTT. This sequence joins TRBV5-1 and TRBJ1-5; D possibly corresponds to TRBD1 (6 bases). The CDR3 is 13 amino acids. Per germline, CDR1 SGHRS and CDR2 YFSETQ. Trimming removed 5 bases at V and 7 bases at J, with 13 bases between.

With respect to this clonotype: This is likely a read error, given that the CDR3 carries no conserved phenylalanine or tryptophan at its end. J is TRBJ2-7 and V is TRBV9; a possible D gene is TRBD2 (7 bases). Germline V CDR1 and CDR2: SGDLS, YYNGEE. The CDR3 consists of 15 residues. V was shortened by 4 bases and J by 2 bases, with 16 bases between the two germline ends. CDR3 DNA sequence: TGTGCCAGCAGCCCCCGGGGGGCGGGGGCCTACGAGCAGTACCTC. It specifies CASSPRGAGAYEQYL.

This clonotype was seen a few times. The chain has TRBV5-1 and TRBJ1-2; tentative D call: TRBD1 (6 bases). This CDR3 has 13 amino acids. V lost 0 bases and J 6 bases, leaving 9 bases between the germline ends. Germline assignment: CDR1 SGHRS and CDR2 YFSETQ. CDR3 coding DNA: TGCGCCAGCAGCTTGGGGGACAAAGATGGCTACACCTTC. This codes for CASSLGDKDGYTF.

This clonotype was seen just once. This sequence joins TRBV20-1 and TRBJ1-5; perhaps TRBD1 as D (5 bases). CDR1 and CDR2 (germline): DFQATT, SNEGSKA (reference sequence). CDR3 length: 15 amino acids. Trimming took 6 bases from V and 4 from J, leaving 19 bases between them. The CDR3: CSALSAGKSNQPQHF. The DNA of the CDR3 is TGCAGTGCACTCTCCGCAGGGAAGAGTAATCAGCCCCAGCATTTT.

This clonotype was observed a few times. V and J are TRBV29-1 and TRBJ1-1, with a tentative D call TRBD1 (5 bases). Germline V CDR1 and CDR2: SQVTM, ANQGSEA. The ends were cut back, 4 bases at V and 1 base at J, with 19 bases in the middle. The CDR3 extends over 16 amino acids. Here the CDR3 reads CSVGPRAGYENTEAFF. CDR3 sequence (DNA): TGCAGCGTTGGTCCCAGGGCAGGGTATGAGAACACTGAAGCTTTCTTT.

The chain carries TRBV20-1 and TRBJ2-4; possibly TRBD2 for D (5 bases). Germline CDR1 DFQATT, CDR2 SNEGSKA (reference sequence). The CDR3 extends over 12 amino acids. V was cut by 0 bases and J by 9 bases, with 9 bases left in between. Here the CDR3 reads CSAREREIIQYF. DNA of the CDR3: TGCAGTGCTAGAGAGAGGGAGATCATTCAGTACTTC.

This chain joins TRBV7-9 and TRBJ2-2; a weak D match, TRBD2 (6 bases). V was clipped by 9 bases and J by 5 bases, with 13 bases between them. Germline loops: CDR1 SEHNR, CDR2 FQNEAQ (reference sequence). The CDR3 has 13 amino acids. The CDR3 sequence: CARSEGLTGELFF. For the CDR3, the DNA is TGTGCCAGGTCGGAGGGGCTTACCGGGGAGCTGTTTTTT.

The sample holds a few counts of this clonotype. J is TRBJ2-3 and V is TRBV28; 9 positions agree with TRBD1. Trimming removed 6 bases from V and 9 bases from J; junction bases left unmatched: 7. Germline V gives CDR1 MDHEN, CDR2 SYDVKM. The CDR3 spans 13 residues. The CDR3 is CASSPGQGGTQYF. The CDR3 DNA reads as TGTGCCAGCAGCCCGGGACAGGGAGGGACGCAGTATTTT.

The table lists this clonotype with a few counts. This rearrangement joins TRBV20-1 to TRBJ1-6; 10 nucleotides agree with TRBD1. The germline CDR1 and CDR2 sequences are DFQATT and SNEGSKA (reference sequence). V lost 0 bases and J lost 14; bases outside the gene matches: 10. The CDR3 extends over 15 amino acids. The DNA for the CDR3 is TGCAGTGCTAGAGATTTGGGGACAGGGGTAACATCCCTCCACTTT. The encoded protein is CSARDLGTGVTSLHF.

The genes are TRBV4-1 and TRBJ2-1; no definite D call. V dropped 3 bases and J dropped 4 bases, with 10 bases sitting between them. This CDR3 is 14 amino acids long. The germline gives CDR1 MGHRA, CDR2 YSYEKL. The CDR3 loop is CASSHRVYYNEQFF. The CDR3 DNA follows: TGCGCCAGCAGCCACCGTGTCTATTACAATGAGCAGTTCTTC.

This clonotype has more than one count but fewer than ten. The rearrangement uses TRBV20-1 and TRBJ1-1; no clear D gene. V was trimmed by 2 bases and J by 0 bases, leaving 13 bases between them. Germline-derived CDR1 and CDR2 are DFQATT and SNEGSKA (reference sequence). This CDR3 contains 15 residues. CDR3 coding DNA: TGCAGTGCTAGATGGATCCCAGCTATGAACACTGAAGCTTTCTTT. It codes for CSARWIPAMNTEAFF.

The CDR3 coding sequence is TGTGCCAGCACCAGGACAGCTACTGGAAACACCATATATTTT. It specifies CASTRTATGNTIYF. The chain employs TRBV12-3 or TRBV12-4 and TRBJ1-3, with TRBD1 as a possible D gene (6 bases). Trimming took 7 bases from V and 2 from J, leaving 12 bases between them. The CDR3 has 14 residues.

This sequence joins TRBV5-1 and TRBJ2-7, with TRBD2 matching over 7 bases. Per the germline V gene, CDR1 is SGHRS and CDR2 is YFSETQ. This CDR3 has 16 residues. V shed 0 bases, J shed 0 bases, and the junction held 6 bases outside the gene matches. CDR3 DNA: TGCGCCAGCAGCTTGGCCGGGGGGACTGTCTCCTACGAGCAGTACTTC. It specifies CASSLAGGTVSYEQYF.

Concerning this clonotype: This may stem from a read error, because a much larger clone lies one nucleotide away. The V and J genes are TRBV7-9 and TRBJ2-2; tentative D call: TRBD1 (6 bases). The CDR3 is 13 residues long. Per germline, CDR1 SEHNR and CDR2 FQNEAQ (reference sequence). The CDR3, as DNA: TGTGCCATCAGCCAGGGGAGCACCGGGGAGCTGTTTTTT. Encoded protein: CAISQGSTGELFF.

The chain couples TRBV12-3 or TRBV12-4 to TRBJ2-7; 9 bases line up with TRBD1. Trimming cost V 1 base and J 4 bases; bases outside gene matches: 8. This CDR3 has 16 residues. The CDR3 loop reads CASSLVGPGQGYEQYF. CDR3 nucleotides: TGTGCCAGCAGTTTAGTGGGTCCGGGACAGGGTTACGAGCAGTACTTC.